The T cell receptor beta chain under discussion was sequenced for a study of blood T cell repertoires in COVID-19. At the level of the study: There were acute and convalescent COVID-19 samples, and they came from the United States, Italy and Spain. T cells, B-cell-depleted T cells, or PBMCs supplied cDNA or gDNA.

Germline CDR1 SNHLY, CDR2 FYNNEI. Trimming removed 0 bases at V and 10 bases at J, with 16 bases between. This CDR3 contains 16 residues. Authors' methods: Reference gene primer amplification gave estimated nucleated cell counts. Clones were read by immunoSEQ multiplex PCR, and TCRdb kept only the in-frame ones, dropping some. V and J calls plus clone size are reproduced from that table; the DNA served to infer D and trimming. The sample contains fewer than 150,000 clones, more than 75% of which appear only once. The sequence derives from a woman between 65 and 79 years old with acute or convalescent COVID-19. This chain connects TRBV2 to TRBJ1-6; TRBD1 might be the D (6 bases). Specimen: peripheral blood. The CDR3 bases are TGTGCCAGCAGTGAAGCGGCCCTGGGGGCCGGGTCACCCCTCCACTTT. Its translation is CASSEAALGAGSPLHF.